The 22 T cell receptor beta chains listed next were all sequenced from one sample in a study of cytomegalovirus exposure and HLA in healthy donors. The method was immunoSEQ multiplex PCR; TCRdb's version includes in-frame clones alone and lacks a portion of them. The profile covers about 160,000 clones, with roughly nine tenths appearing a single time and roughly 5.7% taken by the ten largest. Material for sequencing was PBMCs. Receptors were obtained from a woman between 25 and 40 years old in good health and CMV-seronegative.

This rearrangement joins TRBV11-2 to TRBJ2-7, with unresolved D. From germline, CDR1 is SGHAT and CDR2 FQNNGV. CDR3 size: 12 residues. V was shortened by 1 base and J by 4 bases, with 5 bases between the two germline ends. The CDR3 bases are TGTGCCAGCAGCTTAGTCTCGTACGAGCAGTACTTC. It is translated as CASSLVSYEQYF.

The rearrangement uses TRBV30 and TRBJ1-4, with unresolved D. From germline, CDR1 is GTSNPN and CDR2 SVGIG (reference sequence). The CDR3 has 14 amino acids. Trimming shortened V by 6 bases and J by 7 bases, and 18 bases separated the two germline ends. The CDR3 is CACGSSGLGEKLFF. The CDR3 DNA sequence: TGTGCCTGTGGGAGTTCTGGGCTAGGTGAAAAACTGTTTTTT.

V usage is TRBV2 and J usage is TRBJ2-7; weak D call: TRBD1 (6 bases). The germline gives CDR1 SNHLY, CDR2 FYNNEI. The length of the CDR3 is 14 residues. Deletions cut 3 bases from V and 3 bases from J, with 12 bases between. The CDR3 bases are TGTGCCAGCAGTGAGTTGGCAGGGGACTACGAGCAGTACTTC. Translating gives CASSELAGDYEQYF.

The chain is built from TRBV4-1 and TRBJ1-1; 7 nucleotides agree with TRBD1. This CDR3 spans 14 amino acids. V shed 5 bases, J shed 8 bases, and the junction held 11 bases outside the gene matches. The germline gives CDR1 MGHRA, CDR2 YSYEKL. CDR3 loop: CASSVRLGTVEAFF. The CDR3, as DNA: TGCGCCAGCAGCGTAAGACTCGGGACAGTCGAAGCTTTCTTT.

This clone came up once. J is TRBJ2-1 and V is TRBV7-6; D is perhaps TRBD2 (6 bases). The CDR3 has 16 amino acids. The V gene's germline CDR1 is SGHVS and CDR2 FNYEAQ. V was pared by 2 bases and J by 0 bases, with 11 bases between. The chain's CDR3 is CASSLFRESSYNEQFF. CDR3 in DNA: TGTGCCAGCAGCTTATTCCGGGAGAGCTCCTACAATGAGCAGTTCTTC.

CDR3 coding DNA: TGTGCCAGCGGGCCCCGGCCCCCGGGACAGTGGACCGGGGAGCTGTTTTTT. The encoded protein is CASGPRPPGQWTGELFF. The chain couples TRBV27 to TRBJ2-2; TRBD1 agrees at 7 bases. The J segment lost 5 bases and the V segment lost 8 bases, leaving 17 bases of the junction unmatched. From germline, CDR1 is MNHEY and CDR2 SMNVEV (reference sequence). The CDR3 extends over 17 amino acids.

The chain is built from TRBV5-1 and TRBJ2-7; D is possibly TRBD2 (6 bases). The CDR3 has 15 residues. V was trimmed by 0 bases and J by 1 base, leaving 11 bases between them. Germline V gene lookup returns CDR1 SGHRS and CDR2 YFSETQ. CDR3 region: CASSLAGTASYEQYF. CDR3 in DNA: TGCGCCAGCAGCTTGGCGGGGACTGCTTCCTACGAGCAGTACTTC. The whole variable domain, filled in from reference TRBV5-1 and TRBJ2-7, reads KAGVTQTPRYLIKTRGQQVTLSCSPISGHRSVSWYQQTPGQGLQFLFEYFSETQRNKGNFPGRFSGRQFSNSRSEMNVSTLELGDSALYLCASSLAGTASYEQYFGPGTRLTVT.

The chain joins TRBV2 to TRBJ1-5, with TRBD1 matching over 7 bases. The CDR3 is 13 amino acids. Per germline, CDR1 SNHLY and CDR2 FYNNEI. Germline trimming cut 7 bases from V and 7 bases from J; bases unmatched to any gene: 7. In DNA, the CDR3 is TGTGCCAGCAATGAGGGGGCTGAACAGCCCCAGCATTTT. Protein sequence: CASNEGAEQPQHF.

The CDR3, as DNA: TGTGCCAGCAGCGATTTCCAAGGGGCCAGCACAGATACGCAGTATTTT. It codes for CASSDFQGASTDTQYF. The chain couples TRBV2 to TRBJ2-3; D is perhaps TRBD1 (5 bases). CDR1 and CDR2 (germline): SNHLY, FYNNEI. The CDR3 extends over 16 amino acids. V lost 6 bases to trimming and J lost 0 bases, with 16 bases between them.

This clone was recorded a few times. The CDR3 reads CAWSEGKDGYTF. Here the CDR3 DNA reads TGTGCCTGGAGTGAGGGGAAGGATGGCTACACCTTC. The chain is built from TRBV30 and TRBJ1-2; tentative D call: TRBD1 (5 bases). This CDR3 is 12 amino acids long. Germline CDR1 GTSNPN, CDR2 SVGIG (reference sequence). V lost 1 base, J lost 6 bases, and 9 bases lay in between.

The chain combines TRBV11-2 with TRBJ2-7; D unresolved. This CDR3 region has 16 residues. Trimming removed 0 bases at V and 2 bases at J, with 14 bases between. Germline CDR1 and CDR2: SGHAT and FQNNGV. Written as DNA, the CDR3 is TGTGCCAGCAGCTTAGAGGTCACCCCTTCTCCCTACGAGCAGTACTTC. Amino acid sequence: CASSLEVTPSPYEQYF.

The chain recombines TRBV5-6 with TRBJ2-3, with 9 positions matching TRBD2. V shed 9 bases and J 3 bases; nucleotides not matched to a gene: 8. The CDR3 consists of 14 residues. Germline V gives CDR1 SGHDT, CDR2 YYEEEE. The CDR3 region is CATLAGVRTDTQYF. In nucleotides, the CDR3 is TGTGCCACCTTAGCGGGAGTCAGGACAGATACGCAGTATTTT.

The rearrangement links TRBV28 to TRBJ1-2; D unresolved. The CDR3 is 13 amino acids. Germline values: CDR1 MDHEN, CDR2 SYDVKM. The germline V and J ends were trimmed by 3 bases and 6 bases, with 11 bases remaining between them. The CDR3 coding sequence is TGTGCCAGCAGTTTGAGAAAGGACCATGGCTACACCTTC. Encoded protein: CASSLRKDHGYTF.

This clone was recorded a few times. This chain joins TRBV27 and TRBJ2-5; TRBD2 is a possible D gene (5 bases). Germline values: CDR1 MNHEY, CDR2 SMNVEV (reference sequence). This CDR3 contains 13 residues. V was trimmed by 4 bases and J by 4 bases, leaving 10 bases between them. CDR3: CASSSLGVETQYF. DNA for the CDR3: TGTGCCAGCAGTTCCCTCGGGGTAGAGACCCAGTACTTC.

Comments on this clone: The junction does not match germline at one end; this may be a read error. V is TRBV14 and J is TRBJ2-1; D not resolved. The germline gives CDR1 SGHDN, CDR2 FVKESK. The CDR3 extends over 14 amino acids. The CDR3 protein is CASSDTAIYDEQFF. DNA for the CDR3: TGTGCCAGCAGCGACACAGCCATCTACGATGAGCAGTTCTTC.

V usage is TRBV6-1 and J usage is TRBJ2-1, with 7 bases matching TRBD1. Per germline, CDR1 MNHNS and CDR2 SASEGT. This CDR3 is built from 14 residues. Losses at the gene ends were 7 bases for V and 6 bases for J; bases not matched to a gene: 9. In DNA, the CDR3 is TGTGCCAGCACTTCACAGGGGCTATCCAATGAGCAGTTCTTC. This gives the protein CASTSQGLSNEQFF.

CDR3 DNA: TGTGCCAGCAGCCCCCACAGGAGTTTGAACACTGAAGCTTTCTTT. Its protein product is CASSPHRSLNTEAFF. The chain uses TRBV7-9 and TRBJ1-1; D is possibly TRBD1 (5 bases). Germline V gene data show CDR1 as SEHNR and CDR2 as FQNEAQ (reference sequence). Deletions cut 5 bases from V and 0 bases from J, with 13 bases between. CDR3 length: 15 amino acids.

V and J are TRBV5-6 and TRBJ1-5, with a weak D call TRBD1 (5 bases). The germline V gene encodes CDR1 SGHDT and CDR2 YYEEEE. This CDR3 has 17 amino acids. V was trimmed by 0 bases and J by 6 bases, leaving 19 bases between them. This CDR3 is CASSLGRDGIVRQPQHF. The CDR3 nucleotides read TGTGCCAGCAGCTTGGGCCGGGACGGGATAGTACGTCAGCCCCAGCATTTT.

This clone was seen once. This chain links TRBV28 with TRBJ2-7; tentative D call: TRBD2 (6 bases). Looked up from germline, CDR1 is MDHEN and CDR2 is SYDVKM. The CDR3 spans 14 residues. Trimming left V 6 bases short and J 7 bases short, with 19 bases between. CDR3 loop: CASRAEGGEKEQYF. In DNA form, the CDR3 reads TGTGCCAGCAGAGCCGAAGGCGGGGAAAAAGAGCAGTACTTC.

The chain carries TRBV7-2 and TRBJ2-7, with 9 bases fitting TRBD2. CDR1 and CDR2 from the germline V gene are SGHTA and FQGNSA. Germline trimming cut 1 base from V and 5 bases from J; bases unmatched to any gene: 9. The CDR3 is 16 amino acids. This CDR3 is CASSLVPAGGLDEQYF. The CDR3 DNA reads TGTGCCAGCAGCTTAGTGCCAGCGGGGGGTTTGGACGAGCAGTACTTC.

The chain couples TRBV5-1 to TRBJ1-4, with TRBD1 matching 7 bases. CDR1 and CDR2 from the germline V gene are SGHRS and YFSETQ. Unmatched junction bases numbered 3, after V lost 3 bases and J lost 4 bases. The CDR3 is made up of 14 amino acids. CDR3 bases: TGCGCCAGCAGCTCGGGACAGAATAATGAAAAACTGTTTTTT. Protein product: CASSSGQNNEKLFF.

The rearrangement uses TRBV25-1 and TRBJ2-7; D not certain. Trimming removed 3 bases from V and 5 bases from J, with 5 bases in between. Germline V gene data show CDR1 as MGHDK and CDR2 as SYGVNS. The CDR3 is made up of 11 amino acids. CDR3 coding DNA: TGTGCCAGCAGTGACCGACACGAGCAGTACTTC. It is translated as CASSDRHEQYF.